A single sample gave rise to the 31 T cell receptor beta chains below, sequenced in a study of OX40 agonist ivuxolimab in advanced cancers. The repertoire was sequenced with immunoSEQ multiplex PCR; TCRdb's copy has only in-frame clones and lacks some. The data contain tens of thousands of clones, roughly 80% of them singletons. Sequences were derived from CD4+ or CD8+ T cells sorted from blood, sampled in a trial of the OX40 agonist ivuxolimab. The receptors originated from an adult with an advanced solid tumor such as melanoma, head and neck, liver or kidney cancer.

This clone was found once. The gene calls are TRBV5-1 and TRBJ2-2, with 14 bases matching TRBD2. Per germline, CDR1 SGHRS and CDR2 YFSETQ. V was clipped by 4 bases and J by 6 bases; unmatched bases: 5. CDR3 length: 16 residues. CDR3 in DNA: TGCGCCAGCAGCCCGGGACTAGCGGGAGTAGCCGGGGAGCTGTTTTTT. Amino acid sequence: CASSPGLAGVAGELFF.

The chain couples TRBV9 to TRBJ2-3; no firm D call. Looked up from germline, CDR1 is SGDLS and CDR2 is YYNGEE. Trimming left V 3 bases short and J 1 base short, with 12 bases between. This CDR3 is built from 15 residues. The DNA of the CDR3 is TGTGCCAGCAGCGCCGCGGTTGCGGGCACAGATACGCAGTATTTT. It specifies CASSAAVAGTDTQYF. Filled out from reference TRBV9 and TRBJ2-3, the complete variable domain reads DSGVTQTPKHLITATGQRVTLRCSPRSGDLSVYWYQQSLDQGLQFLIQYYNGEERAKGNILERFSAQQFPDLHSELNLSSLELGDSALYFCASSAAVAGTDTQYFGPGTRLTVL.

The chain employs TRBV9 and TRBJ1-1, with unresolved D. Germline CDR1 and CDR2: SGDLS and YYNGEE. V was cut by 0 bases and J by 5 bases, with 20 bases left in between. The CDR3 covers 17 residues. DNA for the CDR3: TGTGCCAGCAGCGTAGAGAGAGGAGGGTGGGATACGACTGAAGCTTTCTTT. Translating gives CASSVERGGWDTTEAFF.

V is TRBV7-3 and J is TRBJ1-5, with unresolved D. The CDR3 has 13 residues. The germline CDR1 and CDR2 sequences are SGHTA and FQGTGA. V lost 0 bases and J 5 bases, leaving 5 bases between the germline ends. CDR3 sequence (DNA): TGTGCCAGCAGCTTAACGGCGGATCAGCCCCAGCATTTT. It codes for CASSLTADQPQHF.

This chain links TRBV6-1 with TRBJ1-1; 7 bases line up with TRBD1. This CDR3 has 17 amino acids. The trim removed 4 bases at V and 5 bases at J, leaving 16 bases unmatched. Germline V gene lookup returns CDR1 MNHNS and CDR2 SASEGT. CDR3 residues: CASSAQTGRGGKTEAFF. The CDR3 DNA reads as TGTGCCAGCAGTGCCCAGACAGGGAGGGGAGGAAAAACTGAAGCTTTCTTT.

This sequence joins TRBV14 and TRBJ2-4; D might be TRBD1 (6 bases). Germline CDR1 and CDR2: SGHDN and FVKESK. V lost 1 base, J lost 2 bases, and 9 bases lay in between. The CDR3 runs to 15 residues. Here the CDR3 reads CASSQVTGPKNIQYF. In nucleotides, the CDR3 is TGTGCCAGCAGCCAAGTTACAGGGCCCAAAAACATTCAGTACTTC.

The chain has TRBV9 and TRBJ2-1; 12 bases map to TRBD2. V lost 3 bases to trimming and J lost 3 bases; unmatched junction nucleotides: 7. This CDR3 contains 17 residues. Per the germline V gene, CDR1 is SGDLS and CDR2 is YYNGEE. The CDR3 sequence is CASSATSGLAGYNEQFF. CDR3 DNA sequence: TGTGCCAGCAGCGCGACCTCGGGACTAGCGGGCTACAATGAGCAGTTCTTC.

Written as DNA, the CDR3 is TGTGCCAGCAGACCGGGACAGGGTAACTATGGCTACACCTTC. It translates to CASRPGQGNYGYTF. V is TRBV27 and J is TRBJ1-2; 9 nucleotides agree with TRBD1. This CDR3 has 14 amino acids. Trimming at V came to 6 bases and at J to 1 base, leaving 3 bases not matched to a gene. Germline CDR1 and CDR2: MNHEY and SMNVEV (reference sequence).

The rearrangement joins TRBV5-8 to TRBJ2-7; 11 positions agree with TRBD2. Germline loops: CDR1 SGHTS, CDR2 YDEGEE. V gave up 6 bases and J gave up 7 bases; unmatched junction bases: 9. The CDR3 runs to 14 residues. The CDR3 coding sequence is TGTGCCAGCACCCCACTAGCGGGAGTGCGGGAGCAGTACTTC. Amino acids: CASTPLAGVREQYF.

This clone came up a few times. The chain carries TRBV5-4 and TRBJ2-3, with TRBD2 matching over 9 bases. This CDR3 contains 17 residues. The V gene end was trimmed by 3 bases and the J gene end by 6 bases; junction bases not matched to a gene: 14. CDR1 and CDR2 (germline): SGHNT, YYREEE (reference sequence). This chain's CDR3 is CASSSPSPGLASDTQYF. In DNA form, the CDR3 reads TGTGCCAGCAGCTCGCCCTCCCCGGGACTAGCATCTGATACGCAGTATTTT.

The CDR3 is CASSHAWTSGIYEQYF. The CDR3 region has the DNA TGTGCCAGCAGCCACGCGTGGACTAGCGGGATTTACGAGCAGTACTTC. The J gene is TRBJ2-7, the V gene TRBV7-2; TRBD2 matches 12 bases. The CDR3 has 16 residues. Germline V gives CDR1 SGHTA, CDR2 FQGNSA. The trim removed 5 bases at V and 4 bases at J, leaving 9 bases unmatched. The full variable domain, rest sourced from reference TRBV7-2 and TRBJ2-7, is GAGVSQSPSNKVTEKGKDVELRCDPISGHTALYWYRQSLGQGLEFLIYFQGNSAPDKSGLPSDRFSAERTGGSVSTLTIQRTQQEDSAVYLCASSHAWTSGIYEQYFGPGTRLTVT.

The genes are TRBV25-1 and TRBJ1-5; TRBD1 is a possible D gene (5 bases). Trimming removed 9 bases at V and 0 bases at J, with 12 bases between. The CDR3 has 14 amino acids. Germline assignment: CDR1 MGHDK and CDR2 SYGVNS. Here the CDR3 reads CARMGRNSNQPQHF. CDR3 sequence (DNA): TGTGCCAGAATGGGACGGAATAGCAATCAGCCCCAGCATTTT.

V and J are TRBV6-5 and TRBJ2-2; 10 bases are shared with TRBD2. V lost 5 bases and J lost 7; bases outside the gene matches: 7. CDR3 size: 15 residues. CDR1 and CDR2 from the germline V gene are MNHEY and SVGAGI. CDR3 nucleotide sequence: TGTGCCAGCAGTACTCCTTCTAGCGGGGGCGGGGAGCTGTTTTTT. Amino acid sequence: CASSTPSSGGGELFF.

This clone has just a few counts. This same CDR3 is encoded by further DNA sequences in the sample. The genes are TRBV18 and TRBJ1-4; 10 positions agree with TRBD1. CDR1 is KGHSH, CDR2 LQKENI, per germline. This CDR3 comprises 14 residues. Trimming at V came to 3 bases and at J to 8 bases, leaving 3 bases not matched to a gene. DNA of the CDR3: TGTGCCAGCTCACCGGGGACAGGGGACGAAAAACTGTTTTTT. This translates into CASSPGTGDEKLFF.

The genes are TRBV19 and TRBJ2-5, with TRBD2 as a possible D gene (5 bases). CDR1 LNHDA and CDR2 SQIVND come from the germline V gene (reference sequence). The CDR3 sequence is 14 residues long. The V end was cut by 3 bases, the J end by 5 bases, with 13 bases between. Written as DNA, the CDR3 is TGTGCCAGTAGTATCGGACTGACCAAGGAGACCCAGTACTTC. Protein product: CASSIGLTKETQYF. The full variable domain, with the rest looked up from reference TRBV19 and TRBJ2-5, is DGGITQSPKYLFRKEGQNVTLSCEQNLNHDAMYWYRQDPGQGLRLIYYSQIVNDFQKGDIAEGYSVSREKKESFPLTVTSAQKNPTAFYLCASSIGLTKETQYFGPGTRLLVL.

This clone appeared a few times. The V gene is TRBV7-6, the J gene TRBJ2-5; 9 nucleotides line up with TRBD2. Germline V lookup: CDR1 SGHVS, CDR2 FNYEAQ. The ends lost 4 bases at V and 5 bases at J; junction bases unmatched: 8. The CDR3 consists of 15 residues. This CDR3 reads CASSSPGAGGETQYF. The CDR3 DNA sequence: TGTGCCAGCAGCTCGCCCGGTGCGGGGGGGGAGACCCAGTACTTC.

The gene calls are TRBV5-4 and TRBJ2-5, with D maybe TRBD2 (6 bases). Trimming took 4 bases from V and 2 from J, leaving 12 bases between them. Germline V gene sequence: CDR1 SGHNT, CDR2 YYREEE (reference sequence). This CDR3 has 14 amino acids. As DNA, the CDR3 is TGTGCCAGCAGCCCTGGCGGGATACAAGAGACCCAGTACTTC. Translation gives CASSPGGIQETQYF.

V and J are TRBV7-9 and TRBJ2-1; no firm D call. Germline assignment: CDR1 SEHNR and CDR2 FQNEAQ (reference sequence). The CDR3 has 14 amino acids. Trimming cost V 5 bases and J 6 bases, with 14 bases left between them. The CDR3 spells CASSPSWFTNEQFF. The CDR3 bases are TGTGCCAGCAGCCCGAGCTGGTTTACCAATGAGCAGTTCTTC.

The rearrangement uses TRBV2 and TRBJ2-5, with 10 bases lining up with TRBD2. CDR3 length equals 16 residues. Germline V lookup: CDR1 SNHLY, CDR2 FYNNEI. Unmatched junction bases numbered 12, after V lost 7 bases and J lost 4 bases. The CDR3 region has the DNA TGTGCCAGCAAGGTATTCAGCGGGGGGGCCCGAGAGACCCAGTACTTC. Translating gives CASKVFSGGARETQYF. Filled out from reference TRBV2 and TRBJ2-5, the complete variable domain reads EPEVTQTPSHQVTQMGQEVILRCVPISNHLYFYWYRQILGQKVEFLVSFYNNEISEKSEIFDDQFSVERPDGSNFTLKIRSTKLEDSAMYFCASKVFSGGARETQYFGPGTRLLVL.

The chain links TRBV19 to TRBJ2-3; TRBD1 aligns across 9 bases. The ends lost 5 bases at V and 5 bases at J; junction bases unmatched: 8. Germline assignment: CDR1 LNHDA and CDR2 SQIVND (reference sequence). This CDR3 comprises 15 residues. CDR3 loop: CASSFRTGAGDTQYF. In DNA, the CDR3 is TGTGCCAGTAGTTTCCGGACAGGGGCGGGAGATACGCAGTATTTT.

The chain combines TRBV6-5 with TRBJ1-3; D is undetermined. V lost 6 bases, J lost 0 bases, and 9 bases lay in between. CDR1 is MNHEY and CDR2 is SVGAGI in the germline V gene. There are 14 residues in the CDR3. The CDR3 spells CASRGVSSGNTIYF. As DNA, the CDR3 is TGTGCCAGCAGGGGCGTGAGCTCTGGAAACACCATATATTTT.

The chain couples TRBV19 to TRBJ2-5, with 12 nucleotides matching TRBD1. Germline CDR1 LNHDA, CDR2 SQIVND (reference sequence). The junction had 4 bases not matched to a gene; V was cut back by 6 bases and J by 5 bases. CDR3 size: 14 residues. The CDR3 loop reads CASSGTGGSETQYF. CDR3 nucleotide sequence: TGTGCCAGTAGCGGGACAGGGGGCAGCGAGACCCAGTACTTC.

This chain links TRBV4-3 with TRBJ1-1, with 7 bases aligning to TRBD1. After removal of 2 bases from V and 4 bases from J, the junction contained 4 bases not matched to a gene. Germline CDR1 LGHNA, CDR2 YSLEER. This CDR3 is built from 14 residues. In nucleotides, the CDR3 is TGCGCCAGCAGCCAATACAGGGGCATCACTGAAGCTTTCTTT. It translates to CASSQYRGITEAFF.

V is TRBV7-9 and J is TRBJ2-1; TRBD2 agrees at 7 bases. CDR3 size: 14 residues. The J segment lost 8 bases and the V segment lost 5 bases, leaving 9 bases of the junction unmatched. CDR1 is SEHNR, CDR2 FQNEAQ, per germline (reference sequence). DNA for the CDR3: TGTGCCAGCAGCGAAGGACTAGTCGGGGATGAGCAGTTCTTC. Amino acid sequence: CASSEGLVGDEQFF.

V is TRBV4-3 and J is TRBJ2-1; 12 bases align to TRBD2. The CDR3 consists of 17 residues. V shed 2 bases, J shed 8 bases, and the junction held 10 bases outside the gene matches. In germline, CDR1 is LGHNA, CDR2 YSLEER. The CDR3 sequence is CASSQSSSGRARDEQFF. In DNA form, the CDR3 reads TGCGCCAGCAGCCAATCTTCTAGCGGGAGGGCCAGGGATGAGCAGTTCTTC.

V gene TRBV19 combines with J gene TRBJ1-5, with D unclear. The germline V gene encodes CDR1 LNHDA and CDR2 SQIVND (reference sequence). The CDR3 contains 16 residues. Trimming cost V 3 bases and J 3 bases, with 15 bases left between them. The CDR3 is CASSIKGIFDNQPQHF. The CDR3, as DNA: TGTGCCAGTAGTATTAAGGGCATTTTTGACAATCAGCCCCAGCATTTT.

The V call is TRBV10-1, the J call TRBJ1-6; maybe TRBD1 (5 bases). The germline V gene encodes CDR1 WNHNN and CDR2 SYGVQD (reference sequence). Trimming pared 6 bases from V and 6 bases from J, leaving 15 bases between. The CDR3 is 15 amino acids. The CDR3 loop reads CASSLTRDGNSPLHF. DNA of the CDR3: TGCGCCAGCAGCCTAACCAGGGACGGTAATTCACCCCTCCACTTT.

The chain couples TRBV6-6 to TRBJ2-7, with D possibly being TRBD1 or TRBD2 (5 bases each). Germline CDR1 reads MNHNY; CDR2 reads SVGAGI (reference sequence). The CDR3 contains 16 residues. V lost 4 bases, J lost 3 bases, and 19 bases lay in between. CDR3 loop: CASSWGRLRPRYEQYV. The CDR3 region has the DNA TGTGCCAGCAGTTGGGGACGGCTACGGCCCCGCTACGAGCAGTACGTC.

This chain links TRBV7-9 with TRBJ2-2; TRBD2 matches at 13 bases. The CDR3 is 16 residues long. In germline, CDR1 is SEHNR, CDR2 FQNEAQ (reference sequence). V lost 6 bases to trimming and J lost 5 bases; unmatched junction nucleotides: 6. The DNA of the CDR3 is TGTGCCAGCAGTCGTCCGGGACTAGCGGGGACCGGGGAGCTGTTTTTT. It codes for CASSRPGLAGTGELFF.

The genes are TRBV7-7 and TRBJ1-3, with no clear D. Germline assignment: CDR1 SSHAT and CDR2 FNYEAQ (reference sequence). V dropped 1 base and J dropped 4 bases, with 11 bases sitting between them. The CDR3 is 15 residues long. CDR3 in amino acids: CASSLEAGFGNTIYF. CDR3 bases: TGTGCCAGCAGCTTAGAGGCGGGGTTCGGAAACACCATATATTTT.

The rearrangement links TRBV5-1 to TRBJ2-2; D is unresolved. V lost 2 bases, J lost 0 bases, and 5 bases lay in between. The CDR3 extends over 14 amino acids. Germline V gene lookup returns CDR1 SGHRS and CDR2 YFSETQ. DNA for the CDR3: TGCGCCAGCAGCTTTGGGTCGAACACCGGGGAGCTGTTTTTT. Translation: CASSFGSNTGELFF.